These 25 T cell receptor beta chains originate from one sample sequenced in a study of CD8 T cells in ankylosing spondylitis. TCRdb itself ran the 5' RACE reads through MiXCR, one entry per CDR3 protein. The sample shows 150,000 to 200,000 distinct CDR3 sequences, about 17% of them seen only once. Input material: blood, either unsorted or a sorted T cell fraction (not recorded which). All receptors derive from a male donor with ankylosing spondylitis or in good health (not recorded which).

This clonotype was detected ten times or more. J is TRBJ2-7 and V is TRBV2; a possible D gene is TRBD2 (5 bases). The CDR3 length is 11 residues. Germline V lookup: CDR1 SNHLY, CDR2 FYNNEI. V lost 5 bases to trimming and J lost 6 bases, with 8 bases between them. The CDR3 nucleotides read TGTGCCAGCAGTCGGGAAATCGAGCAGTACTTC. Translated, it gives CASSREIEQYF.

The rearrangement links TRBV6-4 to TRBJ2-2; D not resolved. Germline CDR1 is MRHNA and CDR2 is SNTAGT. The V and J ends lost 2 bases and 6 bases respectively, with 4 bases between them. The CDR3 extends over 12 amino acids. This chain's CDR3 is CASSDRAGELFF. The CDR3 DNA reads as TGTGCCAGCAGTGACCGTGCCGGGGAGCTGTTTTTT.

The chain recombines TRBV25-1 with TRBJ2-1; 8 bases are shared with TRBD1. The CDR3 runs to 14 residues. The J segment lost 6 bases and the V segment lost 6 bases, leaving 7 bases of the junction unmatched. Germline V gene data show CDR1 as MGHDK and CDR2 as SYGVNS. DNA of the CDR3: TGTGCCAGCAGAGGACAGGGTCAGGGCAATGAGCAGTTCTTC. This encodes CASRGQGQGNEQFF.

J is TRBJ2-3 and V is TRBV12-3 or TRBV12-4; TRBD2 might be the D (5 bases). With 6 bases removed from V and 3 bases from J, the gap between germline ends came to 16 bases. The CDR3 loop spans 15 amino acids. The CDR3 nucleotides read TGTGCCAGCAGGCGCGGACTGGGAAAAACAGATACGCAGTATTTT. This codes for CASRRGLGKTDTQYF.

This clonotype came up many times. The chain uses TRBV20-1 and TRBJ2-1, with 12 nucleotides matching TRBD2. The V and J ends lost 5 bases and 4 bases, in that order; junction bases with no gene match: 3. The CDR3 consists of 14 residues. Germline lookup yields CDR1 DFQATT and CDR2 SNEGSKA (reference sequence). The CDR3 nucleotides read TGCAGTGCTTTGACTAGCGGGAGATACAATGAGCAGTTCTTC. This encodes CSALTSGRYNEQFF.

The chain has TRBV9 and TRBJ2-7, with 11 bases lining up with TRBD2. Per germline, CDR1 SGDLS and CDR2 YYNGEE. The CDR3 has 13 amino acids. Germline trimming cut 4 bases from V and 10 bases from J; bases unmatched to any gene: 7. CDR3: CASSPGTSGNQYF. CDR3 DNA: TGTGCCAGCAGCCCCGGGACTAGCGGAAACCAGTACTTC.

This rearrangement joins TRBV18 to TRBJ1-6, with D possibly TRBD1 on 5 matching bases. Trimming removed 2 bases from V and 12 bases from J, with 17 bases in between. The CDR3 has 15 amino acids. Germline lookup yields CDR1 KGHSH and CDR2 LQKENI. In DNA, the CDR3 is TGTGCCAGCTCACCATCAGCGACCTCTGGGGGACCCCTCCACTTT. It translates to CASSPSATSGGPLHF.

This clonotype has ten or more counts. The chain couples TRBV5-1 to TRBJ1-5; TRBD1 might be the D (5 bases). V dropped 5 bases and J dropped 7 bases, with 13 bases sitting between them. The CDR3 extends over 13 amino acids. The germline gives CDR1 SGHRS, CDR2 YFSETQ. The CDR3 spells CASSWGPQQPQHF. The CDR3, as DNA: TGCGCCAGCAGTTGGGGACCGCAGCAGCCCCAGCATTTT.

This CDR3 is CASSLDGSGSYNEQFF. DNA for the CDR3: TGTGCCAGCAGCTTAGACGGTAGCGGGTCCTACAATGAGCAGTTCTTC. J is TRBJ2-1 and V is TRBV7-9; TRBD2 matches at 7 bases. CDR3 length equals 16 residues. Germline CDR1 and CDR2: SEHNR and FQNEAQ (reference sequence). The V and J ends lost 1 base and 1 base, in that order; junction bases with no gene match: 4.

The chain joins TRBV27 to TRBJ1-2, with D possibly matching TRBD1 (6 bases). The CDR3 has 13 amino acids. CDR1 is MNHEY and CDR2 is SMNVEV in the germline V gene (reference sequence). V shed 6 bases and J shed 4 bases, with 12 bases lying between them. This chain's CDR3 is CASSPGASYGYTF. The CDR3 DNA sequence: TGTGCCAGCAGCCCAGGGGCGAGCTATGGCTACACCTTC.

This clonotype was seen ten or more times. The V gene is TRBV15, the J gene TRBJ2-1, with TRBD2 matching over 9 bases. Losses at the gene ends were 8 bases for V and 3 bases for J; bases not matched to a gene: 5. Germline V lookup: CDR1 LNHNV, CDR2 YYDKDF (reference sequence). The CDR3 extends over 14 amino acids. CDR3 residues: CATHPSGIYNEQFF. CDR3 bases: TGTGCCACCCATCCTAGCGGGATCTACAATGAGCAGTTCTTC. The whole variable domain, filled in from reference TRBV15 and TRBJ2-1, reads DAMVIQNPRYQVTQFGKPVTLSCSQTLNHNVMYWYQQKSSQAPKLLFHYYDKDFNNEADTPDNFQSRRPNTSFCFLDIRSPGLGDTAMYLCATHPSGIYNEQFFGPGTRLTVL.

The chain links TRBV19 to TRBJ1-1, with D unresolved. The germline gives CDR1 LNHDA, CDR2 SQIVND (reference sequence). The CDR3 has 13 residues. The ends were cut back, 3 bases at V and 1 base at J, with 6 bases in the middle. This CDR3 reads CASSMLGNTEAFF. The CDR3 DNA is TGTGCCAGTAGTATGTTAGGGAACACTGAAGCTTTCTTT.

Ten or more counts support this clonotype. V is TRBV20-1 and J is TRBJ2-1; perhaps TRBD2 as D (6 bases). Germline CDR1 reads DFQATT; CDR2 reads SNEGSKA (reference sequence). V lost 1 base and J lost 3, with 13 bases in between. This CDR3 contains 15 residues. The chain's CDR3 is CSARGASVSYNEQFF. DNA of the CDR3: TGCAGTGCTAGAGGGGCTAGCGTTAGCTACAATGAGCAGTTCTTC.

This clonotype was counted many times. The chain carries TRBV10-3 and TRBJ2-7; 8 nucleotides align to TRBD1. Per the germline V gene, CDR1 is ENHRY and CDR2 is SYGVKD. This CDR3 has 14 residues. The junction had 2 bases not matched to a gene; V was cut back by 3 bases and J by 1 base. CDR3 nucleotides: TGTGCCATCAGTGACCGGGACAGGTCCTACGAGCAGTACTTC. The encoded protein is CAISDRDRSYEQYF.

This clonotype was counted a few times. CDR3 in DNA: TGTGCCAGCAGCTTTCTGGACAGATATGTTAATCAGCCCCAGCATTTT. Translating it yields CASSFLDRYVNQPQHF. The chain uses TRBV5-6 and TRBJ1-5; D is possibly TRBD1 (6 bases). The CDR3 runs to 16 residues. The germline V and J ends were trimmed by 2 bases and 4 bases, with 16 bases remaining between them. CDR1 and CDR2 from the germline V gene are SGHDT and YYEEEE.

The genes are TRBV6-1 and TRBJ2-3; D ambiguous. The germline gives CDR1 MNHNS, CDR2 SASEGT. CDR3 length: 14 amino acids. V lost 6 bases and J 5 bases, leaving 15 bases between the germline ends. The CDR3 DNA follows: TGTGCCAGCAGCAGAGTCCCACTGGGAGATACGCAGTATTTT. This codes for CASSRVPLGDTQYF.

This clonotype was found many times. The genes are TRBV28 and TRBJ1-1; D is perhaps TRBD1 (5 bases). Trimming took off 6 bases at V and 0 bases at J, with 8 bases between the two ends. The CDR3 length is 13 residues. Germline loops: CDR1 MDHEN, CDR2 SYDVKM. For the CDR3, the DNA is TGTGCCAGCAGCTTACAGGTGAACACTGAAGCTTTCTTT. It is translated as CASSLQVNTEAFF.

This clonotype was counted between two and nine times. The J gene is TRBJ1-1, the V gene TRBV7-8, with 12 nucleotides matching TRBD1. The V gene end was trimmed by 3 bases and the J gene end by 6 bases; junction bases not matched to a gene: 5. Looked up from germline, CDR1 is SGHVS and CDR2 is FQNEAQ. The CDR3 is 15 residues long. The CDR3 sequence: CASSFRGQGASEAFF. CDR3 nucleotide sequence: TGTGCCAGCAGCTTTAGGGGACAGGGGGCTTCTGAAGCTTTCTTT.

This clonotype has a handful of counts. V is TRBV6-5 and J is TRBJ1-4; D may be TRBD1 (5 bases). Trimming removed 4 bases at V and 5 bases at J, with 14 bases between. CDR3 length equals 15 residues. The germline gives CDR1 MNHEY, CDR2 SVGAGI. The CDR3 DNA sequence: TGTGCCAGCAGTTCTTCAGGGAGTGGGAATGAAAAACTGTTTTTT. Protein sequence: CASSSSGSGNEKLFF.

The table lists this clonotype with a few counts. The rearrangement uses TRBV29-1 and TRBJ2-2; perhaps TRBD2 as D (6 bases). The V and J ends lost 7 bases and 6 bases respectively, with 15 bases between them. The germline CDR1 and CDR2 sequences are SQVTM and ANQGSEA. This CDR3 is 13 amino acids long. CDR3 nucleotide sequence: TGCAGCGCCAGACTAGTTTATCCCGGGGAGCTGTTTTTT. Translating it yields CSARLVYPGELFF.

This clonotype was recorded a few times. The rearrangement links TRBV27 to TRBJ2-1; maybe TRBD2 (5 bases). The CDR3 runs to 16 residues. Germline values: CDR1 MNHEY, CDR2 SMNVEV (reference sequence). V was trimmed by 6 bases and J by 2 bases, leaving 17 bases between them. This chain's CDR3 is CASRPGRARPYNEQFF. The CDR3 DNA reads as TGTGCCAGCAGACCCGGGCGGGCTAGACCCTACAATGAGCAGTTCTTC.

The chain has TRBV28 and TRBJ2-2; 7 bases align to TRBD1. V was clipped by 4 bases and J by 6 bases; unmatched bases: 5. The CDR3 consists of 14 residues. CDR1 is MDHEN, CDR2 SYDVKM, per germline. This chain's CDR3 is CASSSTGDSGELFF. In nucleotides, the CDR3 is TGTGCCAGCAGTTCCACAGGGGATTCCGGGGAGCTGTTTTTT.

The V and J genes are TRBV28 and TRBJ1-5; 8 bases are shared with TRBD1. Germline V lookup: CDR1 MDHEN, CDR2 SYDVKM. Trimming cost V 5 bases and J 6 bases; bases outside gene matches: 15. CDR3 length: 17 amino acids. CDR3 sequence: CASSGPLSGGAGQPQHF. For the CDR3, the DNA is TGTGCCAGCAGTGGACCCTTATCAGGGGGCGCGGGTCAGCCCCAGCATTTT.

This clonotype was recorded at least ten times. The chain combines TRBV2 with TRBJ2-2; a weak D match, TRBD2 (5 bases). The CDR3 has 16 amino acids. In germline, CDR1 is SNHLY, CDR2 FYNNEI. Between the trimmed V and J ends, which lost 7 bases and 6 bases, there was a span of 21 bases. The CDR3, as DNA: TGTGCCAGCAAGAAGGGTTCTGGTGAGAGGGCCGGGGAGCTGTTTTTT. Its translation is CASKKGSGERAGELFF.

This clonotype came up a few times. The chain links TRBV9 to TRBJ2-1, with 7 bases fitting TRBD2. The length of the CDR3 is 22 residues. After removal of 0 bases from V and 0 bases from J, the junction contained 21 bases not matched to a gene. Germline V gene data show CDR1 as SGDLS and CDR2 as YYNGEE. The CDR3 protein is CASSVEVRRASGIGSSYNEQFF. DNA of the CDR3: TGTGCCAGCAGCGTAGAGGTTAGGAGGGCTAGCGGAATCGGGAGCTCCTACAATGAGCAGTTCTTC.